This T cell receptor (beta chain) was captured in a study of T cells in Graves' hyperthyroidism and ophthalmopathy. Study details: Pretreatment peripheral blood was obtained at initial diagnosis. The study, taken as a whole, reports: The blood repertoire included most of the expanded thyroid clonotypes above 0.001. Model-based prediction identified ophthalmopathy a median roughly six months prior to its onset.

RNA transcripts were the template for amplifying TCR beta CDR3 regions. The study used the HTBI primer set for a first-round RT-PCR of the TCR CDR3. TCRdb fed the multiplex PCR reads into MiXCR, producing one record per CDR3 protein. The sample carries around 570,000 distinct CDR3 sequences, 15% to 20% recorded once. Germline assignment: CDR1 DFQATT and CDR2 SNEGSKA (reference sequence). V was trimmed by 6 bases and J by 8 bases, leaving 11 bases between them. This CDR3 contains 11 residues. The authors obtained PBMCs from 9 to 10 ml of fresh peripheral blood. Turning to this clonotype: Its antigen is unidentified.

Sequences were obtained from blood. This rearrangement joins TRBV20-1 to TRBJ2-1, with D tentatively TRBD2 (5 bases). This TCR came from a man in his forties with Graves' ophthalmopathy. The CDR3 bases are TGCAGTGCCGGGGTTGGGGATGAGCAGTTCTTC. Translated, it gives CSAGVGDEQFF.